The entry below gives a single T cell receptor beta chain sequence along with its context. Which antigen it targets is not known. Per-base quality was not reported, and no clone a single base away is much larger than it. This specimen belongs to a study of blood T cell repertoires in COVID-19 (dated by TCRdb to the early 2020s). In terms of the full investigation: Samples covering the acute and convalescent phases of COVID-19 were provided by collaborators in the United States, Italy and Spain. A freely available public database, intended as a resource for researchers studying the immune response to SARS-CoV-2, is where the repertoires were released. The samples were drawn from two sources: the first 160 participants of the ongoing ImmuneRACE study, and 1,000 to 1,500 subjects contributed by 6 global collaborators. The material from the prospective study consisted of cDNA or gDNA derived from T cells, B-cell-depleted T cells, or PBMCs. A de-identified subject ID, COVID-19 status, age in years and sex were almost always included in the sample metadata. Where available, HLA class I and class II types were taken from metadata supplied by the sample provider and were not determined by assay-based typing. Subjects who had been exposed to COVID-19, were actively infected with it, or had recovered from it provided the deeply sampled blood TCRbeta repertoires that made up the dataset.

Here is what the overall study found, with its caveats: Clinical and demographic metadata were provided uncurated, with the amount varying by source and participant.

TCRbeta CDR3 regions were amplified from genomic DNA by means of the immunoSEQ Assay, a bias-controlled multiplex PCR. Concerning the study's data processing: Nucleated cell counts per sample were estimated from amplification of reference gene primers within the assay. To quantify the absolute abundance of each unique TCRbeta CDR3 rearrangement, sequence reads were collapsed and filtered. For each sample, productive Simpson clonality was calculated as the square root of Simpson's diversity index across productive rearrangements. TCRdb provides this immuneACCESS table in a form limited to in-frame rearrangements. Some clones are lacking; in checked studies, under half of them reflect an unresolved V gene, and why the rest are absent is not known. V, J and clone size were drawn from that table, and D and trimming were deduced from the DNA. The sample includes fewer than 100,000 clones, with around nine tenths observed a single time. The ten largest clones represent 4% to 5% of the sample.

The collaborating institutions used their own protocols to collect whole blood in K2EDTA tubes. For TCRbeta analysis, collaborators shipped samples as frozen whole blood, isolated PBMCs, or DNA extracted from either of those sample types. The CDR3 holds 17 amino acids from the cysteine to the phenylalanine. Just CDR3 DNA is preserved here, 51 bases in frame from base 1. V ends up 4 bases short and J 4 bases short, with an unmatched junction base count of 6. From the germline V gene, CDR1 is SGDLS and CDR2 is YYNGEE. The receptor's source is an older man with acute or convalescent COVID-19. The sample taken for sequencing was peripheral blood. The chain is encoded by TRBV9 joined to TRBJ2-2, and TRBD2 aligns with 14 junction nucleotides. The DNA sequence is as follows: TGTGCCAGCAGCACCAGACTAGCGGGGGGGCCCACCGGGGAGCTGTTTTTT. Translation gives CASSTRLAGGPTGELFF.